The 25 T cell receptor beta chains below were found in one sample sequenced in a study of shared clonotypes between healthy human individuals. Generated by immunoSEQ multiplex PCR, the TCRdb table keeps only in-frame clones and is missing some. Here the sample spans around 200,000 clones, approximately 70% being singletons. The sample consisted of memory CD4+ T cells sorted from blood. Subset described: CD45RA-negative fraction. These receptors all stem from a man younger than 40 in good health.

The chain links TRBV2 to TRBJ2-3; 7 nucleotides match TRBD2. Germline CDR1 SNHLY, CDR2 FYNNEI. The CDR3 length is 18 residues. The V segment lost 7 bases and the J segment 3 bases; nucleotides outside the gene matches: 19. CDR3 DNA: TGTGCCAGCATGGGGGGGGACCCCTACGGGATAAAGACAGATACGCAGTATTTT. Its protein is CASMGGDPYGIKTDTQYF. Based on the CDR3 plus reference TRBV2 and TRBJ2-3, the full variable domain is EPEVTQTPSHQVTQMGQEVILRCVPISNHLYFYWYRQILGQKVEFLVSFYNNEISEKSEIFDDQFSVERPDGSNFTLKIRSTKLEDSAMYFCASMGGDPYGIKTDTQYFGPGTRLTVL.

In its sample, this clone was seen a few times. The rearrangement links TRBV10-3 to TRBJ1-5; tentative D call: TRBD1 (6 bases). The CDR3 runs 13 residues. V was pared by 4 bases and J by 7 bases, with 11 bases between. The germline V gene has CDR1 ENHRY and CDR2 SYGVKD. The chain's CDR3 is CAISGGPGQPQHF. CDR3 DNA: TGTGCCATCAGTGGGGGGCCGGGGCAGCCCCAGCATTTT.

This chain connects TRBV5-1 to TRBJ2-5, with D possibly being TRBD1 or TRBD2 (6 bases each). Germline lookup yields CDR1 SGHRS and CDR2 YFSETQ. V lost 3 bases and J 5 bases, leaving 14 bases between the germline ends. The CDR3 consists of 14 residues. Here the CDR3 reads CASSSPGAEETQYF. DNA for the CDR3: TGCGCCAGCAGCTCGCCGGGGGCGGAGGAGACCCAGTACTTC.

This chain connects TRBV2 to TRBJ1-1, with D hard to call. This CDR3 region has 11 residues. Germline assignment: CDR1 SNHLY and CDR2 FYNNEI. V lost 8 bases and J lost 0, with 4 bases in between. CDR3 DNA: TGTGCCAGCCAGCTGAACACTGAAGCTTTCTTT. Protein: CASQLNTEAFF.

The chain couples TRBV28 to TRBJ1-2; D ambiguous. Germline-derived CDR1 and CDR2 are MDHEN and SYDVKM. The CDR3 consists of 14 residues. With 6 bases removed from V and 1 base from J, the gap between germline ends came to 12 bases. The CDR3 DNA reads TGTGCCAGCAGGGACGGACTGATTAACTATGGCTACACCTTC. Protein: CASRDGLINYGYTF.

The J gene is TRBJ2-7, the V gene TRBV11-2, with 7 bases aligning to TRBD2. After removal of 1 base from V and 5 bases from J, the junction contained 8 bases not matched to a gene. The CDR3 sequence is 15 residues long. Germline V lookup: CDR1 SGHAT, CDR2 FQNNGV. CDR3 coding DNA: TGTGCCAGCAGCTTAGGACTAGCTGGTTTTAACGAGCAGTACTTC. Amino acid sequence: CASSLGLAGFNEQYF.

This clone was counted between two and nine times. The chain combines TRBV5-4 with TRBJ2-5; the D call may be TRBD1 or TRBD2 (5 bases each). The germline gives CDR1 SGHNT, CDR2 YYREEE (reference sequence). V gave up 0 bases and J gave up 3 bases, with 9 bases separating them. CDR3 size: 14 residues. Here the CDR3 reads CASSLGGTKETQYF. In DNA, the CDR3 is TGTGCCAGCAGCTTGGGGGGGACCAAAGAGACCCAGTACTTC.

J is TRBJ2-3 and V is TRBV11-2; TRBD1 aligns across 9 bases. This CDR3 is built from 16 residues. Germline V gives CDR1 SGHAT, CDR2 FQNNGV. Trimming removed 6 bases from V and 4 bases from J; junction bases left unmatched: 11. CDR3 nucleotide sequence: TGTGCCAGCAGAAGGCCGGGACAGGGAGGGGCAGATACGCAGTATTTT. Its protein product is CASRRPGQGGADTQYF. Complete variable domain (other parts from reference TRBV11-2 and TRBJ2-3): EAGVAQSPRYKIIEKRQSVAFWCNPISGHATLYWYQQILGQGPKLLIQFQNNGVVDDSQLPKDRFSAERLKGVDSTLKIQPAKLEDSAVYLCASRRPGQGGADTQYFGPGTRLTVL.

The rearrangement joins TRBV5-4 to TRBJ1-1, with D possibly being TRBD1 (6 bases). V was cut by 4 bases and J by 3 bases, with 16 bases left in between. The CDR3 consists of 15 residues. Looked up from germline, CDR1 is SGHNT and CDR2 is YYREEE (reference sequence). The CDR3 bases are TGTGCCAGCAGCCGAATAACAGGGTGGTACACTGAAGCTTTCTTT. Amino acid sequence: CASSRITGWYTEAFF. Supplemented by reference TRBV5-4 and TRBJ1-1, the full variable domain reads ETGVTQSPTHLIKTRGQQVTLRCSSQSGHNTVSWYQQALGQGPQFIFQYYREEENGRGNFPPRFSGLQFPNYSSELNVNALELDDSALYLCASSRITGWYTEAFFGQGTRLTVV.

As concerns this clone: Other DNA sequences from this sample encode an identical CDR3 as well. The chain's CDR3 is CASSRPGQGYEQYF. In DNA form, the CDR3 reads TGCGCCAGCAGTCGCCCGGGACAGGGGTACGAGCAGTACTTC. V usage is TRBV5-1 and J usage is TRBJ2-7; 10 bases align to TRBD1. The CDR3 has 14 residues. CDR1 and CDR2 (germline): SGHRS, YFSETQ. V lost 5 bases and J lost 4; bases outside the gene matches: 6.

The V gene is TRBV28, the J gene TRBJ1-5; no definite D call. The ends were cut back, 2 bases at V and 6 bases at J, with 14 bases in the middle. CDR3 length equals 15 residues. Looked up from germline, CDR1 is MDHEN and CDR2 is SYDVKM. The chain's CDR3 is CASSLGGNLGQPQHF. CDR3 sequence (DNA): TGTGCCAGCAGTTTAGGAGGTAATCTCGGTCAGCCCCAGCATTTT.

This sequence joins TRBV7-2 and TRBJ2-7; weak D call: TRBD2 (6 bases). V gave up 5 bases and J gave up 3 bases, with 17 bases separating them. This CDR3 spans 15 amino acids. The germline V gene encodes CDR1 SGHTA and CDR2 FQGNSA. The CDR3 loop is CASSPRRHGGYEQYF. The CDR3 DNA reads as TGTGCCAGCAGCCCCCGACGCCACGGGGGCTACGAGCAGTACTTC.

The chain couples TRBV5-1 to TRBJ1-1; D perhaps matches TRBD1 (5 bases). CDR3 length: 14 residues. V shed 1 base and J shed 4 bases, with 11 bases lying between them. CDR1 is SGHRS and CDR2 is YFSETQ in the germline V gene. This CDR3 reads CASSLSRAGTEAFF. The CDR3 region has the DNA TGCGCCAGCAGCTTGAGCAGGGCCGGCACTGAAGCTTTCTTT.

The rearrangement uses TRBV6-6 and TRBJ1-2; the match to TRBD1 covers 9 bases. CDR1 and CDR2 from the germline V gene are MNHNY and SVGAGI (reference sequence). The CDR3 spans 11 residues. Trimming took 8 bases from V and 8 from J; bases not matched to a gene: 3. The CDR3 reads CASGDRAGYTF. Here the CDR3 DNA reads TGTGCCAGCGGGGACAGGGCCGGCTACACCTTC.

CDR3 nucleotide sequence: TGTGCCAGCAGTTATTTGGGGGCGGGTTACGAGCAGTACTTC. It translates to CASSYLGAGYEQYF. This chain uses TRBV6-5 with TRBJ2-7, with D possibly TRBD1 on 6 matching bases. CDR3 length equals 14 residues. Trimming stripped 3 bases from V and 4 bases from J, with 13 bases between. Looked up from germline, CDR1 is MNHEY and CDR2 is SVGAGI.

This rearrangement joins TRBV28 to TRBJ1-5; D not certain. The germline V gene encodes CDR1 MDHEN and CDR2 SYDVKM. CDR3 length: 13 residues. Trimming took off 3 bases at V and 5 bases at J, with 8 bases between the two ends. The CDR3 protein is CASSFRAYQPQHF. In nucleotides, the CDR3 is TGTGCCAGCAGTTTCCGGGCATATCAGCCCCAGCATTTT. The whole variable domain, filled in from reference TRBV28 and TRBJ1-5, reads DVKVTQSSRYLVKRTGEKVFLECVQDMDHENMFWYRQDPGLGLRLIYFSYDVKMKEKGDIPEGYSVSREKKERFSLILESASTNQTSMYLCASSFRAYQPQHFGDGTRLSIL.

The table lists this clone with many counts. Other DNA sequences in this specimen translate into the identical CDR3. This sequence joins TRBV7-2 and TRBJ2-7; D is undetermined. The CDR3 has 14 amino acids. Per germline, CDR1 SGHTA and CDR2 FQGNSA. The ends were cut back, 0 bases at V and 0 bases at J, with 6 bases in the middle. CDR3 in amino acids: CASSLAGNSYEQYF. Here the CDR3 DNA reads TGTGCCAGCAGCTTAGCTGGCAACTCCTACGAGCAGTACTTC.

In its sample, this clone was seen many times. The chain combines TRBV14 with TRBJ2-1; 15 bases agree with TRBD2. Germline V gene sequence: CDR1 SGHDN, CDR2 FVKESK. The CDR3 consists of 18 residues. Losses at the gene ends were 1 base for V and 8 bases for J; bases not matched to a gene: 9. The CDR3 spells CASSQVPGLAGGLHEQFF. For the CDR3, the DNA is TGTGCCAGCAGCCAAGTCCCCGGACTAGCGGGAGGGTTGCATGAGCAGTTCTTC.

This clone has just a few counts. The chain carries TRBV11-3 and TRBJ2-1; 15 bases fit TRBD2. From germline, CDR1 is SGHNT and CDR2 YENEEA. The CDR3 spans 15 residues. J was trimmed by 9 bases and V by 4 bases; bases with no gene match: 4. The CDR3 reads CASSSGLAGGGEQFF. The CDR3 nucleotides read TGTGCCAGCAGCTCAGGACTAGCGGGAGGGGGTGAGCAGTTCTTC.

In DNA form, the CDR3 reads TGCGCCAGCAGCTTGGTCCAGGGGGCTGGTGGAAACACCATATATTTT. Its translation is CASSLVQGAGGNTIYF. The chain uses TRBV5-1 and TRBJ1-3, with 8 bases matching TRBD1. This CDR3 has 16 residues. Germline CDR1 reads SGHRS; CDR2 reads YFSETQ. Trimming removed 0 bases from V and 3 bases from J; junction bases left unmatched: 5.

The V and J genes are TRBV5-4 and TRBJ2-7; a weak D match, TRBD2 (7 bases). This CDR3 region has 15 residues. V was clipped by 4 bases and J by 1 base, with 15 bases between them. CDR1 SGHNT and CDR2 YYREEE come from the germline V gene (reference sequence). This CDR3 is CASSRQGGESYEQYF. The CDR3 DNA is TGTGCCAGCAGCCGTCAAGGGGGGGAATCCTACGAGCAGTACTTC.

The rearrangement links TRBV15 to TRBJ2-3; TRBD1 is a possible D gene (5 bases). The V and J ends lost 3 bases and 5 bases respectively, with 9 bases between them. The CDR3 is made up of 13 amino acids. Germline assignment: CDR1 LNHNV and CDR2 YYDKDF (reference sequence). CDR3 region: CATSRGQEDTQYF. CDR3 DNA: TGTGCCACCAGCAGGGGGCAAGAAGATACGCAGTATTTT. Variable domain in full (rest from reference TRBV15 and TRBJ2-3): DAMVIQNPRYQVTQFGKPVTLSCSQTLNHNVMYWYQQKSSQAPKLLFHYYDKDFNNEADTPDNFQSRRPNTSFCFLDIRSPGLGDTAMYLCATSRGQEDTQYFGPGTRLTVL.

This rearrangement joins TRBV5-8 to TRBJ2-7; D is ambiguous. The V gene's germline CDR1 is SGHTS and CDR2 YDEGEE. Deletions cut 7 bases from V and 3 bases from J, with 14 bases between. CDR3 size: 13 residues. CDR3 sequence (DNA): TGTGCCAGCCTACTTGACAATAACTACGAGCAGTACTTC. This translates into CASLLDNNYEQYF.

A note on this clone: This sample also contains other DNA sequences that code for the same CDR3. CDR3 DNA sequence: TGTGCCAGTAGTATAGGACGAGATCAGCCCCAGCATTTT. Its protein is CASSIGRDQPQHF. The rearrangement uses TRBV19 and TRBJ1-5; no firm D call. The germline gives CDR1 LNHDA, CDR2 SQIVND (reference sequence). Trimming took off 1 base at V and 5 bases at J, with 6 bases between the two ends. The CDR3 is 13 residues long.

The rearrangement uses TRBV11-1 and TRBJ2-7, with D perhaps TRBD2 (6 bases). The CDR3 contains 14 residues. The germline V gene encodes CDR1 SGHAT and CDR2 FQDESV (reference sequence). V dropped 5 bases and J dropped 5 bases, with 16 bases sitting between them. The DNA of the CDR3 is TGTGCCAGCAGCCCAGGGACTCTATGGGACGAGCAGTACTTC. Encoded protein: CASSPGTLWDEQYF.